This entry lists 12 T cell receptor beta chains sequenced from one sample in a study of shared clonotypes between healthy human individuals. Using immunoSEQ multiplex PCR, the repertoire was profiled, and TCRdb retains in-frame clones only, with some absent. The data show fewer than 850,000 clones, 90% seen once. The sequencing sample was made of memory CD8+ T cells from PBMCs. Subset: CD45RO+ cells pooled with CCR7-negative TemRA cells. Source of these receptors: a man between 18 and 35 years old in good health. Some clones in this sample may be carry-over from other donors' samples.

In nucleotides, the CDR3 is TGTGCCAGCAGTCCGTTAACCGGGGACTACCAAGAGACCCAGTACTTC. This codes for CASSPLTGDYQETQYF. This chain joins TRBV27 and TRBJ2-5; weak D call: TRBD2 (6 bases). This CDR3 has 16 amino acids. CDR1 MNHEY and CDR2 SMNVEV come from the germline V gene (reference sequence). V lost 5 bases to trimming and J lost 0 bases, with 16 bases between them.

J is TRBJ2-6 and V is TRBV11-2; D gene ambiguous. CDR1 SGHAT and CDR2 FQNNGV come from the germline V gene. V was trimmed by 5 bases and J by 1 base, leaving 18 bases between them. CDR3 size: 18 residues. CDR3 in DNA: TGTGCCAGCAGCAGAAAAACGGGCAGCCTTTCTGGGGCCAACGTCCTGACTTTC. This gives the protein CASSRKTGSLSGANVLTF.

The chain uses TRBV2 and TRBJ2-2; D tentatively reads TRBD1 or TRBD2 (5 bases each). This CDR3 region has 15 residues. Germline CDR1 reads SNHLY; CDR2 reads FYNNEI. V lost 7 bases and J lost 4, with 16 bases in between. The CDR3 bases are TGTGCCAGCACCGGGACGAGGTTGACCACCGGGGAGCTGTTTTTT. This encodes CASTGTRLTTGELFF.

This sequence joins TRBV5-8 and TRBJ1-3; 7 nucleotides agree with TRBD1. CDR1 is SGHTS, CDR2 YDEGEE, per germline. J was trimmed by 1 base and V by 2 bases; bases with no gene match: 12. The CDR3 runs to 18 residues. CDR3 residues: CASSLRQGLISSGNTIYF. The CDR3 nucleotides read TGTGCCAGCAGCTTAAGACAGGGACTAATCAGTTCTGGAAACACCATATATTTT.

Written as DNA, the CDR3 is TGTGCCAGCAGTTTAGATTCCGGGACGAAAGAGACCCAGTACTTC. This gives the protein CASSLDSGTKETQYF. This chain joins TRBV28 and TRBJ2-5; D tentatively fits TRBD1 or TRBD2 (5 bases each). Germline CDR1 is MDHEN and CDR2 is SYDVKM. The CDR3 totals 15 residues. Trimming removed 2 bases at V and 3 bases at J, with 13 bases between.

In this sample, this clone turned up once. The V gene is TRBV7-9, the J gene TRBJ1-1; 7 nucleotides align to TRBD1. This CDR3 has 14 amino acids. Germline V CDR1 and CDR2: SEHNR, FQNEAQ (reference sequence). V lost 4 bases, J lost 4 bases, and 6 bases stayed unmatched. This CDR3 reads CASSYHRGSTEAFF. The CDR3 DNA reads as TGTGCCAGCAGCTACCACAGGGGAAGCACTGAAGCTTTCTTT.

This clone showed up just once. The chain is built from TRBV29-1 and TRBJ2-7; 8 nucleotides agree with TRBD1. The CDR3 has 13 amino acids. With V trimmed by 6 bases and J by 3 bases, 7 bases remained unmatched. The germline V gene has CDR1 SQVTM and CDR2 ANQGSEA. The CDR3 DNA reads TGCAGCGTAGGACAGGGAAGGAGCTACGAGCAGTACTTC. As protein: CSVGQGRSYEQYF.

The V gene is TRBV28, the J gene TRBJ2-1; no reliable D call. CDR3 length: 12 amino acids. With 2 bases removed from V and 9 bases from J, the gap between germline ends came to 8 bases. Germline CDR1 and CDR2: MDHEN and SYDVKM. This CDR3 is CASSLGLVEQFF. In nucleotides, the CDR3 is TGTGCCAGCAGTTTAGGTCTGGTTGAGCAGTTCTTC.

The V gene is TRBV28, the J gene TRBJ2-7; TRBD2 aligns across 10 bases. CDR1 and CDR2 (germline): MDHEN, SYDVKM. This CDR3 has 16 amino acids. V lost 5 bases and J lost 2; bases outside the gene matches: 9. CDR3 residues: CASSLPGTSETYEQYF. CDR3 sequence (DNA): TGTGCCAGCAGTCTCCCCGGGACTAGCGAGACCTACGAGCAGTACTTC.

The CDR3 coding sequence is TGTGCCAGCAGCTTGGCCATTGCGGGCCCCACAGATACGCAGTATTTT. Its translation: CASSLAIAGPTDTQYF. The V gene is TRBV7-3, the J gene TRBJ2-3; perhaps TRBD2 as D (5 bases). Trimming cost V 3 bases and J 2 bases, with 15 bases left between them. The CDR3 runs to 16 residues. CDR1 SGHTA and CDR2 FQGTGA come from the germline V gene.

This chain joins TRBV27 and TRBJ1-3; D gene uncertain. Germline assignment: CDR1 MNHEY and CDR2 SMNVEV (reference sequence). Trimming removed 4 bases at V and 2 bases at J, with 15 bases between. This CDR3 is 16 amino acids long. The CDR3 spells CASSSLDPDAGNTIYF. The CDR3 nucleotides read TGTGCCAGCAGTTCACTAGATCCGGATGCTGGAAACACCATATATTTT.

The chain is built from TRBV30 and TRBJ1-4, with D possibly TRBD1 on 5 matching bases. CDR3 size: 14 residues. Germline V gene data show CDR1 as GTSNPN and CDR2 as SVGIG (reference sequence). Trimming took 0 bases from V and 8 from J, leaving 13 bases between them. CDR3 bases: TGTGCCTGGAGTGTGCGGGGGATGGAGGAAAAACTGTTTTTT. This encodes CAWSVRGMEEKLFF.